This T cell receptor (beta chain) was documented in a study of T cells in narcolepsy. Study-level findings and limits: Same-patient CSF and blood CD4+ T cell clonotypes included HCRT-specific and TRIB2-specific autoreactive ones. In some patient and control memory CD4+ samples, autoreactive clones were absent. Autoreactive clonotypes reportedly recurred in blood of same and different patients, not controls.

As concerns this clone: Its specificity is not known.

Here immunoSEQ multiplex PCR was the method, and the copy in TCRdb shows in-frame clones only, minus some. This sample carries 25,000 to 35,000 clones, roughly 78% of them seen once, and the ten largest clones take 1.2%. The sequence derives from a human donor with narcolepsy. The sample comprised CD45RA- memory CD4+ T cells from PBMCs.

As DNA, the CDR3 is TGTGCCAGCAGTTACGGACAGGTGGTGGGCCAGCCCCAGCATTTT. As protein: CASSYGQVVGQPQHF. The J gene is TRBJ1-5, the V gene TRBV6-6; TRBD1 matches 7 bases. The V segment lost 2 bases and the J segment 7 bases; nucleotides outside the gene matches: 8. Germline CDR1 is MNHNY and CDR2 is SVGAGI (reference sequence). The CDR3 spans 15 residues.